Listed below are T cell receptor beta chains from one sample, sequenced in a study of response to subunit inactivated influenza vaccine. TCRdb reprocessed the RT-PCR reads with MiXCR, giving one entry per CDR3 protein. The sample lists about 540,000 distinct CDR3 sequences; approximately 24% were seen once. The sample was also reused in another study, on T cells expressing NK-cell markers.

This sample comprised CD4+ T cells sorted from PBMCs, obtained 11 to 12 days after vaccination. These receptors all stem from a man aged 45-65 years who received an inactivated influenza vaccine. CDR3s include the opening cysteine and the closing phenylalanine or tryptophan. A D gene is named only where the DNA matches it firmly. Clone size is stated in some rows and not others, as once, few, many or a class when expanded.

TRBJ1-1 | . | . | TRBV5-6 | CASSPDRVPEAFF | TGTGCCAGCAGCCCCGACCGTGTTCCTGAAGCTTTCTTT
TRBJ2-1 | . | few | TRBV5-5 | CASSLGLTRGNEQFF | TGTGCCAGCAGCTTGGGCCTAACCAGAGGGAATGAGCAGTTCTTC
TRBJ2-7 | . | . | TRBV5-1 | CASSTAESIHEQYF | TGCGCCAGCAGCACTGCGGAGTCCATCCACGAGCAGTACTTC
TRBJ2-7 | TRBD1 | . | TRBV24-1 | CATSDPGTAYEQYF | TGTGCCACCAGTGACCCCGGGACAGCCTACGAGCAGTACTTC
TRBJ2-2 | TRBD2 | . | TRBV20-1 | CSARTPLAGGSNTGELFF | TGCAGTGCTAGGACCCCACTAGCGGGGGGATCGAACACCGGGGAGCTGTTTTTT
TRBJ2-7 | TRBD2 | . | TRBV6-5 | CASSYSSPGLAGVRYEQYF | TGTGCCAGCAGTTACTCGAGTCCGGGACTAGCGGGAGTAAGGTACGAGCAGTACTTC
TRBJ2-2 | . | . | TRBV7-9 | CASSFAVGGLDGELFF | TGTGCCAGCAGCTTCGCAGTTGGGGGTCTGGACGGGGAGCTGTTTTTT
TRBJ2-7 | TRBD1 | . | TRBV15 | CATSRVGRGSYEQYF | TGTGCCACCAGCAGAGTTGGCAGGGGGTCCTACGAGCAGTACTTC
TRBJ2-1 | . | . | TRBV5-1 | CASSTGTAYNEQFF | TGCGCCAGCAGTACCGGGACTGCCTACAATGAGCAGTTCTTC
TRBJ2-1 | . | . | TRBV12-2 | CASPPQESDYNEQFF | TGTGCAAGTCCCCCCCAGGAGAGCGACTACAATGAGCAGTTCTTC
TRBJ2-5 | . | few | TRBV27 | CASSISRGETQYF | TGTGCCAGCAGTATCAGCCGGGGAGAGACCCAGTACTTC
TRBJ1-5 | . | . | TRBV12-3/TRBV12-4 | CASSLGGGVNQPQHF | TGTGCCAGCAGTTTGGGAGGGGGTGTCAATCAGCCCCAGCATTTT
TRBJ1-2 | . | few | TRBV20-1 | CSARPHGGRGDYTF | TGCAGTGCTAGACCCCACGGGGGGAGAGGTGACTACACCTTC
TRBJ2-3 | TRBD1 | . | TRBV20-1 | CSARGGTGVRDTQYF | TGCAGTGCTAGAGGCGGGACAGGGGTTAGAGATACGCAGTATTTT
TRBJ1-2 | . | . | TRBV7-3 | CASSPGRDGGPGYGYTF | TGTGCCAGCAGCCCGGGGCGGGACGGAGGTCCGGGCTATGGCTACACCTTC
TRBJ1-3 | TRBD1 | . | TRBV7-6 | CASSFGPVTGTGNTIDF | TGTGCCAGCAGCTTCGGTCCCGTGACAGGGACTGGAAACACCATAGATTTT
TRBJ2-3 | TRBD1 | . | TRBV18 | CASSPQGATDTQYF | TGTGCCAGCTCGCCGCAGGGGGCCACAGATACGCAGTATTTT
TRBJ2-7 | TRBD1 | . | TRBV27 | CASSATGGVYEQYF | TGTGCCAGCAGTGCGACAGGGGGTGTCTACGAGCAGTACTTC
TRBJ2-2 | . | few | TRBV4-2 | CASRTGGQNTGELFF | TGTGCCAGCAGGACCGGTGGACAGAACACCGGGGAGCTGTTTTTT
TRBJ2-4 | TRBD2 | . | TRBV7-2 | CASSLGLAGVPKNIQYF | TGTGCCAGCAGCTTAGGATTAGCGGGAGTTCCCAAAAACATTCAGTACTTC
TRBJ2-2 | TRBD2 | . | TRBV24-1 | CATADNGGAGELFF | TGTGCCACCGCGGACAACGGGGGGGCCGGGGAGCTGTTTTTT
TRBJ2-1 | TRBD1 | . | TRBV10-3 | CAISERGQGTNEQFF | TGTGCCATCAGTGAGAGGGGACAGGGGACCAATGAGCAGTTCTTC
TRBJ1-5 | TRBD1 | few | TRBV20-1 | CSAVNPGQLNQPQHF | TGCAGTGCTGTAAACCCGGGACAGCTTAATCAGCCCCAGCATTTT
TRBJ2-1 | TRBD1 | few | TRBV25-1 | CASSGLDRELTYNEQFF | TGTGCCAGCAGTGGCTTAGACAGGGAACTTACATACAATGAGCAGTTCTTC
TRBJ2-6 | . | . | TRBV6-1 | CASTVGTGANSGANVLTF | TGTGCCAGCACTGTTGGTACGGGAGCGAACTCTGGGGCCAACGTCCTGACTTTC
TRBJ2-5 | . | few | TRBV5-6 | CASSLGPYQETQYF | TGTGCCAGCAGCTTGGGTCCCTACCAAGAGACCCAGTACTTC
TRBJ1-1 | . | few | TRBV28 | CASVRGRAEAFF | TGTGCCAGCGTCAGGGGAAGAGCTGAAGCTTTCTTT
TRBJ2-7 | TRBD2 | . | TRBV6-2/TRBV6-3 | CASRRAAGDSYEQYF | TGTGCCAGCAGGCGTGCCGCGGGGGACTCCTACGAGCAGTACTTC
TRBJ2-3 | TRBD2 | few | TRBV6-5 | CASSYGRGRTDTQYF | TGTGCCAGCAGTTATGGGAGGGGCCGCACAGATACGCAGTATTTT
TRBJ2-3 | . | . | TRBV6-5 | CASSYRLEYTDTQYF | TGTGCCAGCAGTTACCGACTAGAATACACAGATACGCAGTATTTT
TRBJ2-7 | TRBD1 | few | TRBV12-3/TRBV12-4 | CASREGQGPYEQYF | TGTGCCAGCAGGGAGGGACAGGGCCCCTACGAGCAGTACTTC
TRBJ1-2 | . | . | TRBV7-9 | CASNQDGGSGYTF | TGTGCCAGCAACCAGGACGGCGGGAGCGGCTACACCTTC
TRBJ1-5 | . | . | TRBV5-5 | CASSLTVTELANQPQHF | TGTGCCAGCAGCTTGACAGTTACGGAACTAGCAAATCAGCCCCAGCATTTT
TRBJ2-1 | . | . | TRBV2 | CASSWGNEQFF | TGTGCCAGCAGCTGGGGGAATGAGCAGTTCTTC
TRBJ2-7 | TRBD2 | few | TRBV3-1 | CASSRWEGHEQYF | TGTGCCAGCAGCAGATGGGAGGGTCACGAGCAGTACTTC
TRBJ2-3 | . | . | TRBV20-1 | CSARILSSTDTQYF | TGCAGTGCTAGAATTTTAAGCAGCACAGATACGCAGTATTTT
TRBJ2-5 | TRBD2 | . | TRBV20-1 | CSARPTSGRETQYF | TGCAGTGCTCGCCCGACTAGCGGAAGAGAGACCCAGTACTTC
TRBJ2-5 | TRBD1 | many | TRBV20-1 | CSARGGADRGRETQYF | TGCAGTGCTAGAGGAGGGGCAGACAGGGGAAGAGAGACCCAGTACTTC
TRBJ2-5 | . | few | TRBV5-6 | CASSDEGGEETQYF | TGTGCCAGCAGCGACGAGGGGGGCGAAGAGACCCAGTACTTC
TRBJ2-3 | TRBD2 | many | TRBV20-1 | CSARGTSGTDTQYF | TGCAGTGCTAGGGGGACTAGCGGAACAGATACGCAGTATTTT
TRBJ2-7 | TRBD2 | once | TRBV10-3 | CAISESTLAGRTYEQYF | TGTGCCATCAGTGAGTCGACACTAGCGGGGAGAACCTACGAGCAGTACTTC
TRBJ2-1 | TRBD2 | many | TRBV18 | CASSPLAGNEQFF | TGTGCCAGCTCACCACTAGCGGGAAATGAGCAGTTCTTC
TRBJ2-5 | . | . | TRBV5-1 | CASTDGGTQYF | TGCGCCAGCACCGACGGGGGGACCCAGTACTTC
TRBJ2-7 | . | . | TRBV25-1 | CASKPLDEQYF | TGTGCCAGCAAGCCCCTCGACGAGCAGTACTTC
TRBJ2-3 | TRBD2 | once | TRBV28 | CASSLLAGGISTDTQYF | TGTGCCAGCAGTTTACTAGCGGGAGGAATAAGCACAGATACGCAGTATTTT